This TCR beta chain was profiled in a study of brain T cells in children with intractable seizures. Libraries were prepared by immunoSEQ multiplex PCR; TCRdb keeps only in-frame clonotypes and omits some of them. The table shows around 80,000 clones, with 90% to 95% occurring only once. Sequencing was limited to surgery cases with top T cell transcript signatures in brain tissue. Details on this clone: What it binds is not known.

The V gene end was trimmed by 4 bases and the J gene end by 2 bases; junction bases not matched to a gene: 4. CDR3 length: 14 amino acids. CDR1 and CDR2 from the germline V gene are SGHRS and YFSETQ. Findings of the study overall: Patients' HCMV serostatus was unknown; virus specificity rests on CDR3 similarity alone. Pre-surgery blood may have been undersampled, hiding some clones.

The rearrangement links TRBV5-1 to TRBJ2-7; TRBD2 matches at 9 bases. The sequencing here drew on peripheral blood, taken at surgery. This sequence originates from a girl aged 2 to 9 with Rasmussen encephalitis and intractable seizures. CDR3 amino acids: CASSATSGAYEQYF. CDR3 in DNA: TGCGCCAGCAGCGCGACTAGCGGAGCCTACGAGCAGTACTTC.